The clone carrying this T cell receptor (beta chain) was counted ten times or more. Isolation recovered at least 7 million PBMCs from every sample. This entry comes from a study of blood T cells in healthy people across ages. V shed 5 bases and J 7 bases; nucleotides not matched to a gene: 7. The CDR3 runs 15 residues. Germline loops: CDR1 SNHLY, CDR2 FYNNEI. A second roughly 6 to 11 cycle PCR used barcoded and J-beta primers. A 12-random-nucleotide template-switch adaptor tagged each cDNA molecule. TCRdb re-called the 5' RACE reads with MiXCR, one entry per CDR3 protein. This table holds 550,000 to 800,000 distinct CDR3 sequences, about a third found once.

This sequence was found in a woman older than 75 in good health. The rearrangement links TRBV2 to TRBJ2-1, with 11 bases that match TRBD1. The source material was blood. The CDR3 here is CASSSPGQGVNEQFF. The CDR3 nucleotides are TGTGCCAGCAGTTCCCCGGGACAGGGGGTAAATGAGCAGTTCTTC.